This TCR beta chain is drawn from a study of post-analysis software for immune sequencing data. Study-level background: The study covered relapsing-remitting, secondary progressive and progressive-relapsing courses of multiple sclerosis.

About this clonotype itself: Its cognate antigen is unknown.

This CDR3 is 13 amino acids long. The ends were cut back, 4 bases at V and 4 bases at J, with 10 bases in the middle. Germline V lookup: CDR1 LGHDT, CDR2 YNNKEL (reference sequence). Findings and caveats of the study: Patients used four to six TRBV segments, including TRBV5-6, TRBV5-1 and TRBV20-1, more often than controls. Multiple sclerosis was associated with a significant reduction in normalized Chao1 diversity relative to controls.

Libraries were made from TCR beta cDNA, and they carried unique molecular identifiers. The source material, roughly 0.9 to 10 million T cells, gave rise to about 500,000 cDNA molecules. MiXCR, applied by TCRdb to the PCR reads, yields one record per CDR3 protein. The repertoire consists of approximately 400,000 distinct CDR3 sequences, with about a third occurring once and the leading ten covering roughly an eighth. Sequences were obtained from blood. This clonotype originated in a girl between 10 and 17 years old with multiple sclerosis. This chain uses TRBV3-1 with TRBJ2-5; a weak D match, TRBD2 (5 bases). The CDR3 loop reads CASSLSESETQYF. The CDR3 coding sequence is TGTGCCAGCAGCCTTAGCGAGTCAGAGACCCAGTACTTC.